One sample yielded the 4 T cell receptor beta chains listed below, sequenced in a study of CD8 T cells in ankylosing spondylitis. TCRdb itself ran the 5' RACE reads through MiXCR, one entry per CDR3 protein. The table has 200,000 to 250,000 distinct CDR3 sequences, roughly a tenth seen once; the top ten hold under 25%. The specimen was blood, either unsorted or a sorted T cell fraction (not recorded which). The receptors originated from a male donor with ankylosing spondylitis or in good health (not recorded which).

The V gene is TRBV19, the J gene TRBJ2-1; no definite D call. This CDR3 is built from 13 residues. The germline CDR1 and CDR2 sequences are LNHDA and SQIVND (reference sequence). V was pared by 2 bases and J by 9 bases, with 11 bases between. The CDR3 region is CASSILGIGEQFF. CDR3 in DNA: TGTGCCAGTAGTATATTGGGGATAGGTGAGCAGTTCTTC.

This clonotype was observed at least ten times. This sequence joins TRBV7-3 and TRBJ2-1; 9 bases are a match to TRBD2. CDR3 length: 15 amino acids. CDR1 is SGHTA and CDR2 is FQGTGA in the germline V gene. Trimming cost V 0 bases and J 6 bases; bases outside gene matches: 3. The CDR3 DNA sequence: TGTGCCAGCAGCTTAACGCGCGGGGGGGCCAATGAGCAGTTCTTC. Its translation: CASSLTRGGANEQFF.

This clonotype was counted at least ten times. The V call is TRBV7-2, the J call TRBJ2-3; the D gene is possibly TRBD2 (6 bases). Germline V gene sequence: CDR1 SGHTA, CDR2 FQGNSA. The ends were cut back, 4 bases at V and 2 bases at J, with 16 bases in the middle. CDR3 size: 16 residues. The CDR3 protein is CASSSISGTITDTQYF. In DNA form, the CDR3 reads TGTGCCAGCAGCTCCATTAGCGGAACCATCACAGATACGCAGTATTTT. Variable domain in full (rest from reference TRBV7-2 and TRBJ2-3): GAGVSQSPSNKVTEKGKDVELRCDPISGHTALYWYRQSLGQGLEFLIYFQGNSAPDKSGLPSDRFSAERTGGSVSTLTIQRTQQEDSAVYLCASSSISGTITDTQYFGPGTRLTVL.

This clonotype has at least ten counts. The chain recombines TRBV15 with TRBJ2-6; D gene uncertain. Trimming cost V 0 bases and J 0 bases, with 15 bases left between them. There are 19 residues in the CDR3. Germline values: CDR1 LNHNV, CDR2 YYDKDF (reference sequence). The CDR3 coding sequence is TGTGCCACCAGCAGAGATTTCCCCAAACATTTCTCTGGGGCCAACGTCCTGACTTTC. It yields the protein CATSRDFPKHFSGANVLTF.